This TCR beta chain was recorded in a study of early T cells in non-severe SARS-CoV-2 infection. TCRdb called the 5' RACE reads again in MiXCR, with one record for every CDR3 protein. The table records tens of thousands of distinct CDR3 sequences, roughly 5.2% of them present only once. This clonotype was found many times. V was clipped by 4 bases and J by 2 bases; unmatched bases: 11. CDR1 and CDR2 (germline): LGHNA, YNFKEQ. This CDR3 region has 17 residues. This TCR came from an adult who was a healthcare worker with PCR-confirmed SARS-CoV-2 infection or an uninfected control (not recorded which). The V gene is TRBV4-2, the J gene TRBJ2-7, with 10 bases identical to TRBD1. The sample comprised whole blood. CDR3 sequence (DNA): TGTGCCAGCAGCCTGGGACAGGGGACAACCTCACCCTACGAGCAGTACTTC. As protein: CASSLGQGTTSPYEQYF.